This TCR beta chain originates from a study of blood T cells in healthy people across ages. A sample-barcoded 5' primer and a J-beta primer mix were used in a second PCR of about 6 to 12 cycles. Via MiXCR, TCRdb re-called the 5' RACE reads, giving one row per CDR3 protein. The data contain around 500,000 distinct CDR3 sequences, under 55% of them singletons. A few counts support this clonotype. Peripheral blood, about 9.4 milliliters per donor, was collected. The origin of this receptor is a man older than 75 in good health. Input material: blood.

Here the CDR3 reads CASSGNSADTPNYGYTF. The CDR3 coding sequence is TGTGCCAGCAGCGGCAATTCCGCCGACACCCCTAACTATGGCTACACCTTC. V gene TRBV7-9 combines with J gene TRBJ1-2, with unresolved D. CDR3 length: 17 amino acids. The V gene's germline CDR1 is SEHNR and CDR2 FQNEAQ (reference sequence). V dropped 5 bases and J dropped 0 bases, with 19 bases sitting between them.